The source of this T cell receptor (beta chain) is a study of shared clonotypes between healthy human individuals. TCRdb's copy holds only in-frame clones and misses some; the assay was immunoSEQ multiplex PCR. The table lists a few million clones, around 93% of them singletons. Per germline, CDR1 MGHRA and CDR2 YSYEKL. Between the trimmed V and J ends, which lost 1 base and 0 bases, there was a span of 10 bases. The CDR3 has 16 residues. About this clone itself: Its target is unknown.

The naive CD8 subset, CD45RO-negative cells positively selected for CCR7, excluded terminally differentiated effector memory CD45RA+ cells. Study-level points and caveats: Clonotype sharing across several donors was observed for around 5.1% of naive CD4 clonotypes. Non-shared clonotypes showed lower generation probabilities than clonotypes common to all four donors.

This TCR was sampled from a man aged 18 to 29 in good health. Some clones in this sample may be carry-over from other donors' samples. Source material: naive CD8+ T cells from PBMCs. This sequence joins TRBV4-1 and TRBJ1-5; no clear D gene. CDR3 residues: CASSQVAEDSNQPQHF. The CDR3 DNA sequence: TGCGCCAGCAGCCAAGTCGCGGAGGATAGCAATCAGCCCCAGCATTTT.